The 21 T cell receptor beta chains below come from one sample, sequenced in a study of cytomegalovirus exposure and HLA in healthy donors. The PCR ran on 60 Vbeta and 13 Jbeta primers. Clones were sequenced by immunoSEQ multiplex PCR, and TCRdb holds only the in-frame ones, with some missing. The sample includes about 89,000 clones, 85% seen only once; the top ten take 6.5% to 9%. The sample was PBMCs. These receptors originate from a man aged 40-49 years in good health and CMV-seropositive.

The V call is TRBV6-5, the J call TRBJ2-5; maybe TRBD1 (6 bases). This CDR3 is built from 14 residues. V lost 4 bases and J 2 bases, leaving 11 bases between the germline ends. Germline lookup yields CDR1 MNHEY and CDR2 SVGAGI. CDR3 nucleotide sequence: TGTGCCAGCAGTTTGAGGACAGTACAAGAGACCCAGTACTTC. Translation: CASSLRTVQETQYF.

This chain connects TRBV6-1 to TRBJ1-1, with a tentative D call TRBD1 (6 bases). The V gene's germline CDR1 is MNHNS and CDR2 SASEGT. Trimming took off 4 bases at V and 3 bases at J, with 9 bases between the two ends. The CDR3 runs 13 residues. The DNA of the CDR3 is TGTGCCAGCAGTGCAAACAGGGACACTGAAGCTTTCTTT. This codes for CASSANRDTEAFF.

The V gene is TRBV11-2, the J gene TRBJ2-4; D is perhaps TRBD2 (6 bases). The CDR3 covers 16 residues. Trimming removed 6 bases at V and 0 bases at J, with 15 bases between. Germline V gene sequence: CDR1 SGHAT, CDR2 FQNNGV. The DNA of the CDR3 is TGTGCCAGCAGTCTTGCTGGGGGACTAGCCAAAAACATTCAGTACTTC. Amino acids: CASSLAGGLAKNIQYF.

V gene TRBV29-1 combines with J gene TRBJ2-5, with 8 bases that match TRBD1. This CDR3 has 13 residues. Trimming removed 7 bases from V and 0 bases from J; junction bases left unmatched: 4. Germline V gene lookup returns CDR1 SQVTM and CDR2 ANQGSEA. DNA for the CDR3: TGCAGCGGGATCAGGGGGCACCAAGAGACCCAGTACTTC. Translating it yields CSGIRGHQETQYF.

This chain uses TRBV11-2 with TRBJ2-7, with 7 nucleotides matching TRBD2. The germline CDR1 and CDR2 sequences are SGHAT and FQNNGV. V lost 1 base and J lost 2; bases outside the gene matches: 8. This CDR3 has 16 amino acids. CDR3 nucleotide sequence: TGTGCCAGCAGCTTAGGCGGCGGGGGAGGACCCTACGAGCAGTACTTC. Its protein is CASSLGGGGGPYEQYF. The variable domain in full, with the rest retrieved from reference TRBV11-2 and TRBJ2-7, is EAGVAQSPRYKIIEKRQSVAFWCNPISGHATLYWYQQILGQGPKLLIQFQNNGVVDDSQLPKDRFSAERLKGVDSTLKIQPAKLEDSAVYLCASSLGGGGGPYEQYFGPGTRLTVT.

This clone was counted a single time. The rearrangement uses TRBV6-4 and TRBJ1-2; TRBD1 matches 7 bases. The germline V gene has CDR1 MRHNA and CDR2 SNTAGT. The CDR3 is 14 amino acids. Trimming cost V 6 bases and J 6 bases; bases outside gene matches: 10. The CDR3 reads CASSPDRTYDGYTF. The CDR3 DNA reads TGTGCCAGCAGCCCGGACAGGACTTATGATGGCTACACCTTC.

For the CDR3, the DNA is TGTGCCAGACCTTTCGGGGGAATACAAGAGACCCAGTACTTC. Translated: CARPFGGIQETQYF. V gene TRBV7-3 combines with J gene TRBJ2-5; TRBD2 might be the D (6 bases). V lost 9 bases and J lost 2, with 16 bases in between. CDR3 size: 14 residues. Per germline, CDR1 SGHTA and CDR2 FQGTGA.

J is TRBJ2-1 and V is TRBV7-8, with D maybe TRBD2 (7 bases). CDR1 and CDR2 from the germline V gene are SGHVS and FQNEAQ. This CDR3 contains 16 residues. V was pared by 5 bases and J by 6 bases, with 20 bases between. CDR3 loop: CASSPGRGGGPNEQFF. The CDR3 nucleotides are TGTGCCAGCAGCCCCGGTAGGGGGGGAGGGCCCAATGAGCAGTTCTTC.

The gene calls are TRBV19 and TRBJ2-2; D remains unclear. The CDR3 loop spans 16 amino acids. V lost 7 bases, J lost 0 bases, and 15 bases lay in between. The germline V gene has CDR1 LNHDA and CDR2 SQIVND (reference sequence). CDR3 sequence (DNA): TGTGCCAGTAATAAACGCGCGGCAGCGAACACCGGGGAGCTGTTTTTT. Translation: CASNKRAAANTGELFF.

The rearrangement links TRBV11-2 to TRBJ2-5; 13 positions match TRBD2. The V gene end was trimmed by 1 base and the J gene end by 1 base; junction bases not matched to a gene: 3. CDR3 length equals 17 residues. Germline values: CDR1 SGHAT, CDR2 FQNNGV. The CDR3 loop is CASSLVRTSGGQETQYF. The CDR3 bases are TGTGCCAGCAGCTTAGTTCGGACTAGCGGGGGCCAAGAGACCCAGTACTTC.

This clone was seen a handful of times. V is TRBV6-6 and J is TRBJ1-2; TRBD1 might be the D (5 bases). The CDR3 runs to 13 residues. The ends were cut back, 6 bases at V and 1 base at J, with 9 bases in the middle. Germline V lookup: CDR1 MNHNY, CDR2 SVGAGI (reference sequence). The CDR3 spells CASSRDSNYGYTF. Written as DNA, the CDR3 is TGTGCCAGCAGCAGAGACAGTAACTATGGCTACACCTTC.

The CDR3 bases are TGCGCCAGCGACCGGCAGGGGTTCTCTGGGGCCAACGTCCTGACTTTC. Encoded protein: CASDRQGFSGANVLTF. The V gene is TRBV5-1, the J gene TRBJ2-6; D possibly corresponds to TRBD1 (6 bases). The CDR3 length is 16 residues. Germline V gene data show CDR1 as SGHRS and CDR2 as YFSETQ. V shed 7 bases and J shed 0 bases, with 14 bases lying between them.

The J gene is TRBJ1-2, the V gene TRBV28; D is undetermined. The CDR3 runs 14 residues. Germline-derived CDR1 and CDR2 are MDHEN and SYDVKM. With 2 bases removed from V and 0 bases from J, the gap between germline ends came to 7 bases. CDR3 loop: CASSLQLANYGYTF. The CDR3 nucleotides are TGTGCCAGCAGTTTACAGCTAGCTAACTATGGCTACACCTTC.

The genes are TRBV5-5 and TRBJ2-1, with a weak D call TRBD1 (6 bases). Germline CDR1 SGHKS, CDR2 YYEKEE (reference sequence). Trimming left V 1 base short and J 13 bases short, with 27 bases between. The CDR3 spans 17 residues. DNA of the CDR3: TGTGCCAGCAGCTTGTGGGGTAGGGGGATGGGTAGCGAGAATCAGTTCTTC. Residues: CASSLWGRGMGSENQFF.

The CDR3 bases are TGTGCCAGCAGCTTATGGGACAGGGGGACCCAAGAGACCCAGTACTTC. The encoded protein is CASSLWDRGTQETQYF. This chain connects TRBV7-6 to TRBJ2-5; 11 nucleotides line up with TRBD1. The germline CDR1 and CDR2 sequences are SGHVS and FNYEAQ. Unmatched junction bases numbered 3, after V lost 2 bases and J lost 1 base. The CDR3 runs to 16 residues.

The chain recombines TRBV5-1 with TRBJ2-7; 9 bases align to TRBD1. CDR3 size: 16 residues. Trimming cost V 4 bases and J 6 bases; bases outside gene matches: 14. Germline CDR1 and CDR2: SGHRS and YFSETQ. CDR3 nucleotides: TGCGCCAGCAGCCACCCGACCGGGACAGGGTCTTCCGAGCAGTACTTC. This translates into CASSHPTGTGSSEQYF.

The V call is TRBV11-2, the J call TRBJ2-5; 8 positions agree with TRBD2. Germline V gives CDR1 SGHAT, CDR2 FQNNGV. The J segment lost 2 bases and the V segment lost 4 bases, leaving 9 bases of the junction unmatched. The CDR3 sequence is 16 residues long. Written as DNA, the CDR3 is TGTGCCAGCAGCTCCGGACCCCCTAGCGGGCAAGAGACCCAGTACTTC. This sequence encodes CASSSGPPSGQETQYF.

The chain couples TRBV12-5 to TRBJ2-3; TRBD1 matches at 8 bases. Germline V lookup: CDR1 LGHNT, CDR2 FRNRAP. The ends lost 4 bases at V and 6 bases at J; junction bases unmatched: 12. CDR3 length: 16 residues. The CDR3 loop is CASGSRDRRRVDTQYF. In DNA, the CDR3 is TGTGCTAGTGGTTCCCGGGACAGGAGACGGGTGGATACGCAGTATTTT.

The chain employs TRBV6-1 and TRBJ2-7; perhaps TRBD1 as D (5 bases). CDR3 length equals 13 residues. Germline CDR1 reads MNHNS; CDR2 reads SASEGT. Trimming shortened V by 4 bases and J by 10 bases, and 17 bases separated the two germline ends. The CDR3 region is CASSGIQTGRQYF. CDR3 bases: TGTGCCAGCAGTGGGATTCAAACAGGACGTCAGTACTTC.

The chain couples TRBV6-1 to TRBJ1-6; D ambiguous. The CDR3 totals 14 residues. CDR1 is MNHNS, CDR2 SASEGT, per germline. The germline V and J ends were trimmed by 2 bases and 3 bases, with 5 bases remaining between them. CDR3 in amino acids: CASSEWLYNSPLHF. The CDR3 region has the DNA TGTGCCAGCAGTGAATGGCTCTATAATTCACCCCTCCACTTT.

V gene TRBV5-1 combines with J gene TRBJ2-5; no definite D call. V gave up 1 base and J gave up 5 bases, with 12 bases separating them. The CDR3 covers 14 residues. In germline, CDR1 is SGHRS, CDR2 YFSETQ. CDR3: CASSLTLSEETQYF. The CDR3, as DNA: TGCGCCAGCAGCTTGACGCTCAGCGAGGAGACCCAGTACTTC.